The 22 T cell receptor beta chains given below trace back to one sample, sequenced in a study of shared clonotypes between healthy human individuals. TCRdb's table, derived via immunoSEQ multiplex PCR, lists solely in-frame clones and lacks some. Of about 520,000 clones in the sample, roughly 95% are singletons; the top ten hold about 0.068%. Sequencing input: naive CD4+ T cells sorted from blood. The subset is: CD45RA+ positively selected. The receptor set was obtained from a woman aged 30 to 39 in good health.

This clone has only one observation. V gene TRBV2 combines with J gene TRBJ2-5; 9 nucleotides match TRBD2. Germline CDR1 is SNHLY and CDR2 is FYNNEI. The V segment lost 5 bases and the J segment 2 bases; nucleotides outside the gene matches: 6. The CDR3 runs to 15 residues. The CDR3 here is CASSHPGLAQETQYF. DNA of the CDR3: TGTGCCAGCAGTCATCCGGGACTAGCTCAAGAGACCCAGTACTTC.

V is TRBV10-3 and J is TRBJ1-2; perhaps TRBD1 as D (5 bases). The CDR3 is 17 residues long. The V gene's germline CDR1 is ENHRY and CDR2 SYGVKD. V shed 0 bases and J shed 3 bases, with 17 bases lying between them. The CDR3 sequence: CAISESVGLTDHYGYTF. The CDR3 DNA is TGTGCCATCAGTGAGTCGGTGGGGCTGACAGACCACTATGGCTACACCTTC.

This clone was seen once. The chain links TRBV5-1 to TRBJ2-7; D is tentatively TRBD1 or TRBD2 (5 bases each). With 4 bases removed from V and 0 bases from J, the gap between germline ends came to 11 bases. The CDR3 length is 14 residues. In germline, CDR1 is SGHRS, CDR2 YFSETQ. DNA for the CDR3: TGCGCCAGCAGCCCGGGGCACGCCTCCTACGAGCAGTACTTC. Translation gives CASSPGHASYEQYF.

The chain is built from TRBV18 and TRBJ2-7, with a tentative D call TRBD2 (6 bases). The length of the CDR3 is 13 residues. Germline loops: CDR1 KGHSH, CDR2 LQKENI. V lost 3 bases and J lost 3, with 9 bases in between. For the CDR3, the DNA is TGTGCCAGCTCACCCGGGACTGTCTACGAGCAGTACTTC. This translates into CASSPGTVYEQYF.

The rearrangement uses TRBV19 and TRBJ2-1, with D maybe TRBD1 (8 bases). The CDR3 length is 16 residues. Per germline, CDR1 LNHDA and CDR2 SQIVND (reference sequence). The ends were cut back, 4 bases at V and 3 bases at J, with 16 bases in the middle. CDR3 nucleotides: TGTGCCAGTAGTAGGTACAGGGGGGGACTCTACAATGAGCAGTTCTTC. The encoded protein is CASSRYRGGLYNEQFF.

This chain joins TRBV6-5 and TRBJ2-3; D gene uncertain. This CDR3 comprises 14 residues. Germline lookup yields CDR1 MNHEY and CDR2 SVGAGI. Trimming took off 2 bases at V and 6 bases at J, with 12 bases between the two ends. The CDR3 bases are TGTGCCAGCAGTTACCCCTCTTACGGTGATACGCAGTATTTT. It is translated as CASSYPSYGDTQYF.

Notes on this clone: This same CDR3 is encoded by further DNA sequences in the sample. The rearrangement links TRBV14 to TRBJ2-2; D is undetermined. Looked up from germline, CDR1 is SGHDN and CDR2 is FVKESK. This CDR3 has 14 amino acids. The V end was cut by 0 bases, the J end by 2 bases, with 4 bases between. As DNA, the CDR3 is TGTGCCAGCAGCCAAGACCACAACACCGGGGAGCTGTTTTTT. It is translated as CASSQDHNTGELFF.

To note about this clone: Other DNA sequences in this specimen translate into the identical CDR3. V is TRBV2 and J is TRBJ1-2, with D perhaps TRBD1 (5 bases). The germline V gene has CDR1 SNHLY and CDR2 FYNNEI. This CDR3 comprises 14 residues. V shed 1 base and J shed 0 bases, with 6 bases lying between them. CDR3 amino acids: CASSEVTANYGYTF. DNA for the CDR3: TGTGCCAGCAGTGAAGTGACAGCTAACTATGGCTACACCTTC.

The chain couples TRBV27 to TRBJ2-7; 12 bases agree with TRBD2. Trimming removed 6 bases from V and 2 bases from J; junction bases left unmatched: 5. Germline-derived CDR1 and CDR2 are MNHEY and SMNVEV (reference sequence). This CDR3 has 15 residues. CDR3 region: CASRAGLAGAYEQYF. The CDR3 bases are TGTGCCAGCAGAGCGGGACTAGCGGGTGCCTACGAGCAGTACTTC.

V and J are TRBV7-8 and TRBJ2-7; D not resolved. The germline CDR1 and CDR2 sequences are SGHVS and FQNEAQ. The CDR3 runs to 15 residues. Trimming left V 5 bases short and J 0 bases short, with 14 bases between. The CDR3 is CASSQTRLSSYEQYF. CDR3 coding DNA: TGTGCCAGCAGCCAGACGAGGTTAAGCTCCTACGAGCAGTACTTC.

The rearrangement uses TRBV7-2 and TRBJ1-5; TRBD1 might be the D (6 bases). This CDR3 comprises 13 residues. Trimming took 4 bases from V and 4 from J, leaving 8 bases between them. Per germline, CDR1 SGHTA and CDR2 FQGNSA. This CDR3 is CASSSQGNQPQHF. CDR3 in DNA: TGTGCCAGCAGCTCACAGGGAAATCAGCCCCAGCATTTT. Variable domain in full (rest from reference TRBV7-2 and TRBJ1-5): GAGVSQSPSNKVTEKGKDVELRCDPISGHTALYWYRQSLGQGLEFLIYFQGNSAPDKSGLPSDRFSAERTGGSVSTLTIQRTQQEDSAVYLCASSSQGNQPQHFGDGTRLSIL.

J is TRBJ2-7 and V is TRBV4-2; TRBD1 is a possible D gene (6 bases). This CDR3 is 15 amino acids long. CDR1 and CDR2 (germline): LGHNA, YNFKEQ. Trimming removed 2 bases from V and 5 bases from J, with 16 bases in between. CDR3 amino acids: CASSQISGVGHEQYF. CDR3 nucleotides: TGTGCCAGCAGCCAAATATCAGGGGTCGGGCACGAGCAGTACTTC.

The chain has TRBV6-1 and TRBJ1-5; a weak D match, TRBD1 (5 bases). Germline V gene sequence: CDR1 MNHNS, CDR2 SASEGT. CDR3 size: 15 residues. V gave up 5 bases and J gave up 5 bases, with 16 bases separating them. CDR3 region: CASSRLWDRDQPQHF. In nucleotides, the CDR3 is TGTGCCAGCAGTAGGCTTTGGGACCGAGATCAGCCCCAGCATTTT.

The V and J genes are TRBV5-1 and TRBJ2-7; possible D gene TRBD2, 6 bases. V lost 0 bases and J lost 6, with 19 bases in between. The CDR3 has 16 amino acids. Germline CDR1 reads SGHRS; CDR2 reads YFSETQ. The CDR3 sequence is CASSLVGAGFNGEQYF. The CDR3 nucleotides read TGCGCCAGCAGCTTGGTAGGTGCGGGATTCAACGGCGAGCAGTACTTC. The entire variable domain, with the rest obtained from reference TRBV5-1 and TRBJ2-7, is as follows: KAGVTQTPRYLIKTRGQQVTLSCSPISGHRSVSWYQQTPGQGLQFLFEYFSETQRNKGNFPGRFSGRQFSNSRSEMNVSTLELGDSALYLCASSLVGAGFNGEQYFGPGTRLTVT.

V usage is TRBV15 and J usage is TRBJ2-7, with a weak D call TRBD1 (6 bases). The CDR3 runs 13 residues. V dropped 3 bases and J dropped 4 bases, with 10 bases sitting between them. Germline V CDR1 and CDR2: LNHNV, YYDKDF (reference sequence). The CDR3: CATSSSGDYEQYF. Here the CDR3 DNA reads TGTGCCACCAGCAGCTCAGGGGATTACGAGCAGTACTTC.

This rearrangement joins TRBV4-1 to TRBJ2-7; 8 nucleotides match TRBD2. This CDR3 contains 18 residues. Germline CDR1 is MGHRA and CDR2 is YSYEKL. V trimming: 1 base; J trimming: 1 base; junction bases outside the gene matches: 12. CDR3 in amino acids: CASSQGTSWQGISYEQYF. The CDR3 region has the DNA TGCGCCAGCAGCCAAGGGACTAGCTGGCAGGGGATTTCCTACGAGCAGTACTTC.

The chain carries TRBV28 and TRBJ1-3; no firm D call. Germline CDR1 MDHEN, CDR2 SYDVKM. V shed 2 bases and J shed 0 bases, with 5 bases lying between them. The CDR3 has 14 amino acids. Written as DNA, the CDR3 is TGTGCCAGCAGTTTAGTATCCTCTGGAAACACCATATATTTT. It is translated as CASSLVSSGNTIYF.

The chain uses TRBV2 and TRBJ1-5, with 10 bases aligning to TRBD1. The V gene end was trimmed by 7 bases and the J gene end by 8 bases; junction bases not matched to a gene: 5. The CDR3 covers 13 residues. Germline V gene sequence: CDR1 SNHLY, CDR2 FYNNEI. Written as DNA, the CDR3 is TGTGCCAGCAAGACAGGGGGCCCGAAGCCCCAGCATTTT. Protein: CASKTGGPKPQHF.

The chain has TRBV2 and TRBJ1-5, with D hard to call. Germline V lookup: CDR1 SNHLY, CDR2 FYNNEI. This CDR3 is built from 16 residues. V was trimmed by 1 base and J by 0 bases, leaving 10 bases between them. The CDR3 DNA follows: TGTGCCAGCAGTGAAGGGAAGGGTAGTAGCAATCAGCCCCAGCATTTT. It yields the protein CASSEGKGSSNQPQHF.

The J gene is TRBJ1-2, the V gene TRBV11-2, with D possibly being TRBD1 (6 bases). CDR1 and CDR2 (germline): SGHAT, FQNNGV. This CDR3 has 16 residues. Trimming removed 0 bases at V and 1 base at J, with 12 bases between. The CDR3 nucleotides read TGTGCCAGCAGCTTAGATCGCCCGGACAGTAACTATGGCTACACCTTC. Its protein product is CASSLDRPDSNYGYTF.

The chain joins TRBV11-2 to TRBJ2-7; the match to TRBD1 covers 7 bases. The CDR3 has 14 residues. V gave up 5 bases and J gave up 4 bases; unmatched junction bases: 8. The V gene's germline CDR1 is SGHAT and CDR2 FQNNGV. As DNA, the CDR3 is TGTGCCAGCAGCCATACGGGGACAGAGTACGAGCAGTACTTC. Amino acids: CASSHTGTEYEQYF.

The gene calls are TRBV5-1 and TRBJ2-2; no reliable D call. Per the germline V gene, CDR1 is SGHRS and CDR2 is YFSETQ. Trimming left V 2 bases short and J 10 bases short, with 9 bases between. CDR3 length: 12 residues. In DNA, the CDR3 is TGCGCCAGCAGCTTTACTTCGAAGGAGCTGTTTTTT. Residues: CASSFTSKELFF.